This TCR beta chain was sequenced for a study of tumor-infiltrating lymphocytes in primary liver carcinoma. As for the study in general: Primary liver carcinoma in the patients was surgically resected.

The germline gives CDR1 SGHAT, CDR2 FQNNGV. CDR3 length equals 13 residues. The V gene lost 5 bases and the J gene lost 8 bases, with 13 bases spanning the gap. The study, taken as a whole, reports: Researchers found tumor-adjacent and tumor-blood pairs overlapped less than tumor region pairs.

RNA isolated from unsorted whole blood supplied the blood RNA, with germline DNA also extracted. Of note for this clonotype: The antigen remains unidentified.

A constant-region primer primed TCR beta cDNA synthesis from 400 to 550 ng of total RNA. Three-round nested multiplex PCR performed with slightly modified ARM-PCR produced the TCR beta libraries. TRBV1-TRBV30 forward primers paired with a C-beta reverse primer were used in the first two PCR rounds, which ran approximately 11 cycles each. MiXCR, run by TCRdb on the multiplex PCR reads, gives a single entry per CDR3 protein. The data show about 350,000 distinct CDR3 sequences, about 61% seen once. The receptor's source is a man aged 40-49 years with primary liver carcinoma and hepatitis B virus infection. The gene calls are TRBV11-2 and TRBJ2-4; D remains unclear. Sequenced input: peripheral blood. Here the CDR3 reads CASSIQGRDIQYF. The DNA of the CDR3 is TGTGCCAGCAGCATCCAAGGTCGTGACATTCAGTACTTC.